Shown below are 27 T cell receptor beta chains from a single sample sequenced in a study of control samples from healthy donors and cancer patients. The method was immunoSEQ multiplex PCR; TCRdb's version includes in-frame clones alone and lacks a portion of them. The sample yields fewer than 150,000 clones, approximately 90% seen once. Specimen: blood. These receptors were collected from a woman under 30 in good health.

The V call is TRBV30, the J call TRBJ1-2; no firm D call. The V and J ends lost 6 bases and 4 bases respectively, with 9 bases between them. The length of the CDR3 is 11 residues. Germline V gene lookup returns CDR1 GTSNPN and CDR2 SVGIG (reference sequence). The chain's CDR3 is CACQASYGYTF. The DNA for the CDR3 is TGTGCCTGCCAAGCGAGCTATGGCTACACCTTC.

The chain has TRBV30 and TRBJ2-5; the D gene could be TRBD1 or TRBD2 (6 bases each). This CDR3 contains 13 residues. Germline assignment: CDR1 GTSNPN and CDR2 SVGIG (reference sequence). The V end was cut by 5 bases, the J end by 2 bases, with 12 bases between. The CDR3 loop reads CAWGGRRQETQYF. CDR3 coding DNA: TGTGCCTGGGGGGGGCGGCGTCAAGAGACCCAGTACTTC.

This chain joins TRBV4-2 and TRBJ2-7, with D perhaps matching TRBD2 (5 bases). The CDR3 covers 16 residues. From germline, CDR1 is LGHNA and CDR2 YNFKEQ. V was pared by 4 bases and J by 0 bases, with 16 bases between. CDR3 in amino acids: CASSRLIAQSSYEQYF. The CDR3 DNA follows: TGTGCCAGCAGCCGCTTAATAGCGCAGAGCTCCTACGAGCAGTACTTC.

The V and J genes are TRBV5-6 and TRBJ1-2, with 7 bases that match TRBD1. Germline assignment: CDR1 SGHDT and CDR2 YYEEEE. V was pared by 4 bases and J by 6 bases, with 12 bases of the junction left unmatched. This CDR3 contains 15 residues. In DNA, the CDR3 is TGTGCCAGCAGCGGGGACAGTGCGGTAAAGGATGGCTACACCTTC. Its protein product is CASSGDSAVKDGYTF.

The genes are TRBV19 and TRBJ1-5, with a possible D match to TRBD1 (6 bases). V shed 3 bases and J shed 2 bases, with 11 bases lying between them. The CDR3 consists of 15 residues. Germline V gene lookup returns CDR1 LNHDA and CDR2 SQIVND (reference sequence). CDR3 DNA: TGTGCCAGTAGTATCCAGGCAGGGGGCAATCAGCCCCAGCATTTT. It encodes CASSIQAGGNQPQHF.

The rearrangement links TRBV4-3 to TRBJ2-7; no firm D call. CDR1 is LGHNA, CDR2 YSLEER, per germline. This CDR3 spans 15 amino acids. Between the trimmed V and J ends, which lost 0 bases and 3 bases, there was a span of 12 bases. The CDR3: CASSQDVARHYEQYF. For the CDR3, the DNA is TGCGCCAGCAGCCAAGATGTCGCTAGACACTACGAGCAGTACTTC.

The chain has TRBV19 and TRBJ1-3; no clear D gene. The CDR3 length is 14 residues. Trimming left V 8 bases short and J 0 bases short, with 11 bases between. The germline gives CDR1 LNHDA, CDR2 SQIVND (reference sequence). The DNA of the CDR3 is TGTGCCAGTGCCCGGGAGAGCTCTGGAAACACCATATATTTT. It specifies CASARESSGNTIYF.

The CDR3 DNA reads as TGTGCCAGTAGTGGACAGCCATTTGTAGGAGGCTACACCTTC. It codes for CASSGQPFVGGYTF. The rearrangement links TRBV19 to TRBJ1-2, with D possibly being TRBD1 (6 bases). Between the trimmed V and J ends, which lost 5 bases and 8 bases, there was a span of 18 bases. Germline assignment: CDR1 LNHDA and CDR2 SQIVND (reference sequence). The CDR3 runs 14 residues.

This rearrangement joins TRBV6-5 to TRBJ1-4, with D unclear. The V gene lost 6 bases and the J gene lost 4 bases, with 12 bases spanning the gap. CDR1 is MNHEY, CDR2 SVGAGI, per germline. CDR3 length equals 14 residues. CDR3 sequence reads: CASSLTLSNEKLFF. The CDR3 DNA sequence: TGTGCCAGCAGCCTGACACTAAGTAATGAAAAACTGTTTTTT.

CDR3 bases: TGCGCCAGCAGCTTGATCGGGGCCGGAAACACCATATATTTT. Translating it yields CASSLIGAGNTIYF. The V gene is TRBV5-1, the J gene TRBJ1-3; a weak D match, TRBD1 (5 bases). The germline V gene encodes CDR1 SGHRS and CDR2 YFSETQ. This CDR3 has 14 amino acids. Trimming removed 1 base at V and 4 bases at J, with 9 bases between. The whole variable domain, filled in from reference TRBV5-1 and TRBJ1-3, reads KAGVTQTPRYLIKTRGQQVTLSCSPISGHRSVSWYQQTPGQGLQFLFEYFSETQRNKGNFPGRFSGRQFSNSRSEMNVSTLELGDSALYLCASSLIGAGNTIYFGEGSWLTVV.

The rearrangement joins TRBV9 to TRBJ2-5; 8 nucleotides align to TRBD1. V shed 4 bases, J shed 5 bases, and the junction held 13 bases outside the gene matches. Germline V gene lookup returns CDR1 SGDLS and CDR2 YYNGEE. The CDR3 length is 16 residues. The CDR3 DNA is TGTGCCAGCAGCCCGGGCAGGGGGCGCGGTTTGGAGACCCAGTACTTC. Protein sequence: CASSPGRGRGLETQYF.

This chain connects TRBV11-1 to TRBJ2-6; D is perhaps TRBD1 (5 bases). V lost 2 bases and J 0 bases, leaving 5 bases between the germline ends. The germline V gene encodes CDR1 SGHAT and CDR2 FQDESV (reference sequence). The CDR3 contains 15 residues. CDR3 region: CASSLRGSGANVLTF. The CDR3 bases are TGTGCCAGCAGCTTAAGGGGCTCTGGGGCCAACGTCCTGACTTTC.

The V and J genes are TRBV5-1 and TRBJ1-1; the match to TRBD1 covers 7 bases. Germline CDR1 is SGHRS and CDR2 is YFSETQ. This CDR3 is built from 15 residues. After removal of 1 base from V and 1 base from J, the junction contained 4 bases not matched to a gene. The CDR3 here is CASSLSGQTNTEAFF. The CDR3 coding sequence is TGCGCCAGCAGCTTGTCGGGACAGACGAACACTGAAGCTTTCTTT.

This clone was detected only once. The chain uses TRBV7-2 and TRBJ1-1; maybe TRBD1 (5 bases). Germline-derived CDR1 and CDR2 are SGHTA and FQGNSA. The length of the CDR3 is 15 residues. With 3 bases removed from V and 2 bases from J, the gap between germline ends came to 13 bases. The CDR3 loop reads CASSFLQGENTEAFF. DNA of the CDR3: TGTGCCAGCAGCTTTCTCCAGGGTGAAAACACTGAAGCTTTCTTT.

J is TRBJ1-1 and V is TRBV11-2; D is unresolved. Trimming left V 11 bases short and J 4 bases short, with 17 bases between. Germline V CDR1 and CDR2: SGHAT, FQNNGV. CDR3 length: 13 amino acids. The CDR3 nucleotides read TGTGCCGTTAACCAGGTCTTGTCCACTGAAGCTTTCTTT. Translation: CAVNQVLSTEAFF.

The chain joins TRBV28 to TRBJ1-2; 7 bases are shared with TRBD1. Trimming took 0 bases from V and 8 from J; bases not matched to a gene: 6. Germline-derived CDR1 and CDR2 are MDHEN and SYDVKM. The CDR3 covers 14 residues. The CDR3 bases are TGTGCCAGCAGTTTATGGGGGACAGCCGGCGGCTACACCTTC. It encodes CASSLWGTAGGYTF.

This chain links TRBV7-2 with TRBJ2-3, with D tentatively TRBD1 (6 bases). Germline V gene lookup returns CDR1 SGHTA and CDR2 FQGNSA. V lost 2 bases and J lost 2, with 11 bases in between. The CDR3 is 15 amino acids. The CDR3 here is CASSLRTAYTDTQYF. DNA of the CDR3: TGTGCCAGCAGCTTAAGGACAGCTTACACAGATACGCAGTATTTT.

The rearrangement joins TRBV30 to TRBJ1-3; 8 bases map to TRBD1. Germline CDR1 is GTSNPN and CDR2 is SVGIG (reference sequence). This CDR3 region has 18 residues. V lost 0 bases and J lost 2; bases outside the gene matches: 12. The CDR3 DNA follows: TGTGCCTGGAGTGTCCGGGGGGCCAGGGGGCTTACTGGAAACACCATATATTTT. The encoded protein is CAWSVRGARGLTGNTIYF.

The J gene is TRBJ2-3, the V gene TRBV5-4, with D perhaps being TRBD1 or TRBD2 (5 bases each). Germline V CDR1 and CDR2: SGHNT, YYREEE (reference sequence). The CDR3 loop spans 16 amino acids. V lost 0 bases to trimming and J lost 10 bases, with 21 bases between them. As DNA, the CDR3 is TGTGCCAGCAGCTTGGGAGATGTGGGAGTGACAGCGTCGCAGTATTTT. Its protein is CASSLGDVGVTASQYF.

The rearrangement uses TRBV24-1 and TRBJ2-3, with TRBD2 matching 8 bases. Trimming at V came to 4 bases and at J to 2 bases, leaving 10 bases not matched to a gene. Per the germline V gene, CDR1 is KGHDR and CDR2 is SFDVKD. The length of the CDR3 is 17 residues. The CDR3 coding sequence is TGTGCCACCAGTGACCGGAGAGCGGGGGTCCCCACAGATACGCAGTATTTT. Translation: CATSDRRAGVPTDTQYF.

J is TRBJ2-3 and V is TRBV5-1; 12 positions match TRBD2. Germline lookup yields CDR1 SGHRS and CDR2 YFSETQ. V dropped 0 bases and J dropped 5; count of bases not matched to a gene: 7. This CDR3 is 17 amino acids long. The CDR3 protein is CASSLGLLAGGEDTQYF. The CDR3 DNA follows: TGCGCCAGCAGCTTGGGCCTTCTAGCGGGAGGGGAAGATACGCAGTATTTT.

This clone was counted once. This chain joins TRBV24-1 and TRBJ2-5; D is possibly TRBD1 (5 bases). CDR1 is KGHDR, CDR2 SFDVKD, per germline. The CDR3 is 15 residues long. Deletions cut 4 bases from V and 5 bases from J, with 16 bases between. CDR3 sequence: CATSETPGLAETQYF. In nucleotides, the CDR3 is TGTGCCACCAGTGAAACCCCAGGGCTGGCGGAGACCCAGTACTTC.

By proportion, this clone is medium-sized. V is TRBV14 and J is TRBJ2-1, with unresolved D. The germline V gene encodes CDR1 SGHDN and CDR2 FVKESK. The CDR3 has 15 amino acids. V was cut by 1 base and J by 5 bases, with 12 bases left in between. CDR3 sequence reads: CASSQARHRDNEQFF. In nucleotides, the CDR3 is TGTGCCAGCAGCCAAGCCCGACATAGGGACAATGAGCAGTTCTTC.

The CDR3 here is CASSLASRDTEAFF. CDR3 in DNA: TGTGCCAGCAGCTTGGCCAGTAGGGACACTGAAGCTTTCTTT. The chain is built from TRBV5-6 and TRBJ1-1; no reliable D call. CDR3 length: 14 residues. Trimming took 0 bases from V and 3 from J, leaving 9 bases between them. CDR1 and CDR2 (germline): SGHDT, YYEEEE.

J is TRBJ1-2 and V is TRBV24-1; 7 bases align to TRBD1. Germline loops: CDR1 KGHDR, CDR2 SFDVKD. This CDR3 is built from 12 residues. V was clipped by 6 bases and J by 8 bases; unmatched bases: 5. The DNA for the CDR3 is TGTGCCACCAGTCCAGGAGGGGGCGGCTACACCTTC. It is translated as CATSPGGGGYTF.

The chain's CDR3 is CASYSGALGANVLTF. CDR3 DNA sequence: TGTGCCAGCTACTCGGGGGCGCTTGGGGCCAACGTCCTGACTTTC. The V call is TRBV18, the J call TRBJ2-6; tentatively, D is TRBD1 or TRBD2 (6 bases each). Germline V lookup: CDR1 KGHSH, CDR2 LQKENI. Trimming left V 7 bases short and J 3 bases short, with 13 bases between. This CDR3 has 15 residues. The variable domain in full, completed from reference TRBV18 and TRBJ2-6, reads NAGVMQNPRHLVRRRGQEARLRCSPMKGHSHVYWYRQLPEEGLKFMVYLQKENIIDESGMPKERFSAEFPKEGPSILRIQQVVRGDSAAYFCASYSGALGANVLTFGAGSRLTVL.

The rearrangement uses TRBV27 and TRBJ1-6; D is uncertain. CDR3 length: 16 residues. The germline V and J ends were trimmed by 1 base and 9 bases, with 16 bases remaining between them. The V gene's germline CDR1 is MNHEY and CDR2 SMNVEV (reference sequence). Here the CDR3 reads CASSLYSGPIGSPLHF. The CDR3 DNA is TGTGCCAGCAGTTTATATAGTGGGCCCATTGGTTCACCCCTCCACTTT.